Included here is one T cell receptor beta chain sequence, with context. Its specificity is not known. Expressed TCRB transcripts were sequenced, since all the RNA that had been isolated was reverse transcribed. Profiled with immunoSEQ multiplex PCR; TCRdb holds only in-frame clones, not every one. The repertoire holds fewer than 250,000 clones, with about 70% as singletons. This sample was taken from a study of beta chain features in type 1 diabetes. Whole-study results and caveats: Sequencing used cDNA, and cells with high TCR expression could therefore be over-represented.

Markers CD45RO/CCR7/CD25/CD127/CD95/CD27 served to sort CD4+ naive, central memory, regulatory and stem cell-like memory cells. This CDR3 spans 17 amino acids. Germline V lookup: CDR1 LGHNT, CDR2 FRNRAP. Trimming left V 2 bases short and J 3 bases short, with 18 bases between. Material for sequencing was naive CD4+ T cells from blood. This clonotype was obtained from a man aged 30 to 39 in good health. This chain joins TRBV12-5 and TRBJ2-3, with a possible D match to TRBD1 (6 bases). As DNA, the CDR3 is TGTGCTAGTGGTTTGCCACCCACAGGGTTTGGTACAGATACGCAGTATTTT. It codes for CASGLPPTGFGTDTQYF.